Below are 21 T cell receptor beta chains sequenced from a single sample in a study of T cell responses to AZD1222 COVID-19 vaccine. Clones were sequenced by immunoSEQ multiplex PCR, and TCRdb holds only the in-frame ones, with some missing. This table has about 190,000 clones, roughly 93% appearing once. The sequencing here drew on peripheral blood, taken on day 0 of AZD1222 vaccination. These receptors were obtained from an adult in good health.

The chain employs TRBV6-1 and TRBJ1-2; the D gene is possibly TRBD1 (5 bases). Trimming left V 4 bases short and J 0 bases short, with 15 bases between. Germline-derived CDR1 and CDR2 are MNHNS and SASEGT. The length of the CDR3 is 16 residues. The CDR3 loop is CASSVPGQPANYGYTF. In DNA form, the CDR3 reads TGTGCCAGCAGTGTCCCGGGGCAGCCAGCTAACTATGGCTACACCTTC.

This sequence joins TRBV9 and TRBJ1-5; D is unclear. The germline gives CDR1 SGDLS, CDR2 YYNGEE. V dropped 2 bases and J dropped 0 bases, with 9 bases sitting between them. This CDR3 spans 15 amino acids. CDR3 bases: TGTGCCAGCAGCGTCGACCCTTATAGCAATCAGCCCCAGCATTTT. Translated: CASSVDPYSNQPQHF.

The genes are TRBV20-1 and TRBJ2-5, with D maybe TRBD1 (5 bases). Per the germline V gene, CDR1 is DFQATT and CDR2 is SNEGSKA (reference sequence). Trimming took 3 bases from V and 2 from J, leaving 10 bases between them. There are 13 residues in the CDR3. DNA for the CDR3: TGCAGTGCTAGTGGGGCGGTACAAGAGACCCAGTACTTC. This encodes CSASGAVQETQYF.

The chain has TRBV7-8 and TRBJ2-7; 9 nucleotides agree with TRBD2. The V segment lost 6 bases and the J segment 0 bases; nucleotides outside the gene matches: 6. The CDR3 length is 15 residues. Per germline, CDR1 SGHVS and CDR2 FQNEAQ. The CDR3 reads CASSTLAGSSYEQYF. CDR3 DNA sequence: TGTGCCAGCAGTACCCTAGCGGGGAGCTCCTACGAGCAGTACTTC.

The chain recombines TRBV5-1 with TRBJ1-1; D unclear. In germline, CDR1 is SGHRS, CDR2 YFSETQ. The CDR3 totals 19 residues. Deletions cut 4 bases from V and 1 base from J, with 26 bases between. The CDR3 DNA follows: TGCGCCAGCAGCCAAAAGACTCGGGGTATGTTTCCCTCGAACACTGAAGCTTTCTTT. Translation: CASSQKTRGMFPSNTEAFF.

This chain connects TRBV7-2 to TRBJ2-7; 10 positions agree with TRBD1. CDR1 is SGHTA and CDR2 is FQGNSA in the germline V gene. The V gene end was trimmed by 5 bases and the J gene end by 6 bases; junction bases not matched to a gene: 10. This CDR3 has 15 residues. CDR3 amino acids: CASSPYETGGFEQYF. CDR3 bases: TGTGCCAGCAGCCCCTATGAGACAGGGGGCTTCGAGCAGTACTTC.

The chain employs TRBV5-6 and TRBJ2-1, with D unclear. Germline-derived CDR1 and CDR2 are SGHDT and YYEEEE. Trimming cost V 4 bases and J 1 base, with 15 bases left between them. This CDR3 spans 16 amino acids. CDR3 DNA sequence: TGTGCCAGCAGCCTGTTTAGTGGTTCGTCCTACAATGAGCAGTTCTTC. Translated: CASSLFSGSSYNEQFF.

J is TRBJ2-5 and V is TRBV5-5; 13 bases align to TRBD2. The length of the CDR3 is 18 residues. The V and J ends lost 3 bases and 2 bases, in that order; junction bases with no gene match: 10. CDR1 SGHKS and CDR2 YYEKEE come from the germline V gene (reference sequence). The CDR3 coding sequence is TGTGCCAGCAGCTCCCCAATAGGGACTAGCGGGATTCAAGAGACCCAGTACTTC. Its protein product is CASSSPIGTSGIQETQYF.

This sequence joins TRBV5-1 and TRBJ1-4, with D possibly being TRBD1 (6 bases). The CDR3 is 16 residues long. With 4 bases removed from V and 0 bases from J, the gap between germline ends came to 13 bases. Germline V CDR1 and CDR2: SGHRS, YFSETQ. Written as DNA, the CDR3 is TGCGCCAGCAGCCCCGGGACACTTGCAACTAATGAAAAACTGTTTTTT. Its translation: CASSPGTLATNEKLFF.

The rearrangement uses TRBV3-1 (or the pseudogene TRBV3-2) and TRBJ2-5; TRBD1 might be the D (6 bases). Trimming removed 0 bases at V and 4 bases at J, with 12 bases between. Germline lookup yields CDR1 LGHDT and CDR2 YNNKEL (reference sequence). The CDR3 is 15 amino acids. CDR3 sequence: CASSQEGQGLETQYF. The DNA of the CDR3 is TGTGCCAGCAGCCAAGAGGGGCAGGGGTTAGAGACCCAGTACTTC.

The chain links TRBV2 to TRBJ2-1, with D possibly matching TRBD2 (6 bases). V lost 2 bases and J 10 bases, leaving 21 bases between the germline ends. The CDR3 has 16 amino acids. The germline gives CDR1 SNHLY, CDR2 FYNNEI. This chain's CDR3 is CASSEYEGLLLLEQFF. The CDR3 DNA follows: TGTGCCAGCAGTGAATATGAGGGACTCCTATTATTAGAGCAGTTCTTC.

The rearrangement uses TRBV7-8 and TRBJ1-3, with 8 bases fitting TRBD1. Per germline, CDR1 SGHVS and CDR2 FQNEAQ. With V trimmed by 6 bases and J by 0 bases, 10 bases remained unmatched. This CDR3 region has 17 residues. CDR3 residues: CASSIRDRTTSGNTIYF. Here the CDR3 DNA reads TGTGCCAGCAGTATCCGGGACAGGACCACCTCTGGAAACACCATATATTTT.

The chain couples TRBV5-1 to TRBJ1-3, with D maybe TRBD1 (6 bases). The germline gives CDR1 SGHRS, CDR2 YFSETQ. This CDR3 comprises 15 residues. V gave up 4 bases and J gave up 3 bases, with 14 bases separating them. Here the CDR3 reads CASSPGGGDGNTIYF. Written as DNA, the CDR3 is TGCGCCAGCAGCCCGGGCGGGGGCGATGGAAACACCATATATTTT.

The chain links TRBV12-3 or TRBV12-4 to TRBJ1-6; tentative D call: TRBD1 (5 bases). V was shortened by 3 bases and J by 9 bases, with 6 bases between the two germline ends. This CDR3 has 12 residues. CDR3 nucleotides: TGTGCCAGCAGTTTCAGGGTTTCACCCCTCCACTTT. Its protein is CASSFRVSPLHF.

This clone has more than one count but fewer than ten. The chain carries TRBV2 and TRBJ2-7; D perhaps matches TRBD1 (6 bases). Trimming removed 1 base from V and 2 bases from J, with 15 bases in between. CDR1 and CDR2 from the germline V gene are SNHLY and FYNNEI. The CDR3 has 16 amino acids. CDR3 in amino acids: CASSEGYRALTYEQYF. The CDR3 nucleotides read TGTGCCAGCAGTGAAGGGTACAGGGCCCTAACCTACGAGCAGTACTTC.

The rearrangement uses TRBV28 and TRBJ2-3; a weak D match, TRBD1 (5 bases). The V gene lost 2 bases and the J gene lost 3 bases, with 15 bases spanning the gap. CDR3 length: 16 amino acids. CDR1 and CDR2 (germline): MDHEN, SYDVKM. CDR3: CASSLGAAPRTDTQYF. CDR3 DNA: TGTGCCAGCAGTTTAGGGGCGGCCCCCCGGACAGATACGCAGTATTTT.

The chain combines TRBV10-1 with TRBJ2-3; 9 nucleotides line up with TRBD2. CDR3 length equals 16 residues. The V gene's germline CDR1 is WNHNN and CDR2 SYGVQD (reference sequence). With V trimmed by 6 bases and J by 5 bases, 12 bases remained unmatched. In nucleotides, the CDR3 is TGCGCCAGCAGCGGCCCAGAAGCGGGGGGACGAGATACGCAGTATTTT. It specifies CASSGPEAGGRDTQYF.

The chain couples TRBV6-5 to TRBJ2-7; D might be TRBD1 or TRBD2, each matching 5 bases. From germline, CDR1 is MNHEY and CDR2 SVGAGI. V gave up 5 bases and J gave up 4 bases, with 15 bases separating them. The CDR3 runs 14 residues. Here the CDR3 DNA reads TGTGCCAGCAGTAACCCCGGGACGTCTTACGAGCAGTACTTC. This sequence encodes CASSNPGTSYEQYF.

V is TRBV24-1 and J is TRBJ2-1; perhaps TRBD2 as D (5 bases). This CDR3 region has 12 residues. Trimming removed 3 bases from V and 6 bases from J, with 5 bases in between. Looked up from germline, CDR1 is KGHDR and CDR2 is SFDVKD. Here the CDR3 reads CATSDRGNEQFF. The DNA of the CDR3 is TGTGCCACCAGTGATCGGGGCAATGAGCAGTTCTTC.

V is TRBV6-1 and J is TRBJ2-1, with D possibly TRBD2 on 5 matching bases. The length of the CDR3 is 20 residues. Trimming pared 1 base from V and 6 bases from J, leaving 28 bases between. Germline-derived CDR1 and CDR2 are MNHNS and SASEGT. The CDR3 nucleotides are TGTGCCAGCAGTGAAGTGTTGGTAATAGTTATGGTGACTATCCCCAATGAGCAGTTCTTC. This codes for CASSEVLVIVMVTIPNEQFF.

The chain is built from TRBV5-1 and TRBJ2-1; 9 positions agree with TRBD2. V lost 9 bases and J lost 6; bases outside the gene matches: 19. The CDR3 has 17 amino acids. Looked up from germline, CDR1 is SGHRS and CDR2 is YFSETQ. For the CDR3, the DNA is TGCGCCACTAGTAAAGCGGGAGGAGTCTTAAATCGCAATGAGCAGTTCTTC. Translating gives CATSKAGGVLNRNEQFF. The full variable domain, completed using reference TRBV5-1 and TRBJ2-1, is KAGVTQTPRYLIKTRGQQVTLSCSPISGHRSVSWYQQTPGQGLQFLFEYFSETQRNKGNFPGRFSGRQFSNSRSEMNVSTLELGDSALYLCATSKAGGVLNRNEQFFGPGTRLTVL.